These 32 T cell receptor beta chains originate from one sample sequenced in a study of blood T cells in healthy people across ages. It was with a sample-barcoded 5' primer and a J-beta primer mix that a second PCR of about 6 to 12 cycles was run. TCRdb re-analysed the 5' RACE reads in MiXCR, keeping a single row per CDR3 protein. The table shows about 730,000 distinct CDR3 sequences, with about 40% occurring only once. The specimen sequenced was blood. These receptors were obtained from a woman in her sixties in good health.

This clonotype appeared a few times. The chain has TRBV11-2 and TRBJ2-4; D perhaps matches TRBD2 (5 bases). Between the trimmed V and J ends, which lost 5 bases and 6 bases, there was a span of 20 bases. CDR1 is SGHAT and CDR2 is FQNNGV in the germline V gene. This CDR3 region has 16 residues. CDR3 sequence reads: CASSRTSGVGRNIQYF. CDR3 DNA: TGTGCCAGCAGCCGGACTTCGGGTGTCGGTAGAAACATTCAGTACTTC.

The chain is built from TRBV12-3 or TRBV12-4 and TRBJ1-2; weak D call: TRBD1 (6 bases). This CDR3 has 14 residues. The V end was cut by 3 bases, the J end by 8 bases, with 16 bases between. CDR3 sequence reads: CASSFGGGARGYTF. CDR3 coding DNA: TGTGCCAGCAGTTTCGGAGGGGGGGCTCGGGGCTACACCTTC.

The J gene is TRBJ2-7, the V gene TRBV7-2, with D perhaps TRBD1 or TRBD2 (5 bases each). Deletions cut 2 bases from V and 4 bases from J, with 12 bases between. The V gene's germline CDR1 is SGHTA and CDR2 FQGNSA. CDR3 length equals 14 residues. CDR3 DNA: TGTGCCAGCAGCTTAATGGGGGTTATATACGAGCAGTACTTC. Encoded protein: CASSLMGVIYEQYF.

V and J are TRBV2 and TRBJ2-7; no clear D. Trimming removed 3 bases from V and 4 bases from J, with 10 bases in between. CDR1 and CDR2 from the germline V gene are SNHLY and FYNNEI. This CDR3 is 13 amino acids long. Here the CDR3 reads CASSEESEYEQYF. The CDR3 DNA follows: TGTGCCAGCAGTGAGGAAAGCGAATACGAGCAGTACTTC.

V and J are TRBV29-1 and TRBJ1-4; D is uncertain. The germline V and J ends were trimmed by 7 bases and 0 bases, with 12 bases remaining between them. The CDR3 runs 14 residues. Germline CDR1 reads SQVTM; CDR2 reads ANQGSEA. The CDR3 nucleotides are TGCAGCGCGGACGGGAGATCAACTAATGAAAAACTGTTTTTT. The encoded protein is CSADGRSTNEKLFF.

The rearrangement joins TRBV7-2 to TRBJ2-3, with 9 bases lining up with TRBD2. From germline, CDR1 is SGHTA and CDR2 FQGNSA. The CDR3 covers 15 residues. V lost 2 bases and J lost 3; bases outside the gene matches: 3. The CDR3 bases are TGTGCCAGCAGCTTACCTAGCGGGGTTACAGATACGCAGTATTTT. Translated, it gives CASSLPSGVTDTQYF.

This clonotype turned up a few times. The chain links TRBV7-9 to TRBJ2-1, with TRBD2 identical over 10 bases. Germline lookup yields CDR1 SEHNR and CDR2 FQNEAQ (reference sequence). With V trimmed by 1 base and J by 2 bases, 8 bases remained unmatched. The CDR3 is 18 residues long. CDR3 nucleotide sequence: TGTGCCAGCAGCTTAGAAACAACTAGCGGGGTTACCTACAATGAGCAGTTCTTC. Its translation is CASSLETTSGVTYNEQFF.

The chain links TRBV4-2 to TRBJ2-1; a weak D match, TRBD2 (5 bases). The end of the DNA is better explained by TRBJ2-7, so the J call may be wrong. Germline values: CDR1 LGHNA, CDR2 YNFKEQ. The CDR3 covers 16 residues. The DNA for the CDR3 is TGTGCCAGCAGCCAAGATCGAAATAGCGTCTACAATGAGCAGTACTTC. Encoded protein: CASSQDRNSVYNEQYF.

J is TRBJ2-7 and V is TRBV28; D remains unclear. CDR1 is MDHEN and CDR2 is SYDVKM in the germline V gene. CDR3 length: 11 residues. V was cut by 3 bases and J by 5 bases, with 5 bases left in between. The DNA for the CDR3 is TGTGCCAGCAGTTTGATGAACGAGCAGTACTTC. Protein sequence: CASSLMNEQYF.

This chain's CDR3 is CASSSTGHVSEQYF. The CDR3 DNA reads TGTGCCAGCAGTTCTACGGGGCACGTATCTGAGCAGTACTTC. V usage is TRBV11-2 and J usage is TRBJ2-7; D possibly uses TRBD1 or TRBD2 (5 bases each). Germline CDR1 reads SGHAT; CDR2 reads FQNNGV. This CDR3 contains 14 residues. V was shortened by 6 bases and J by 7 bases, with 19 bases between the two germline ends.

The chain combines TRBV6-2 or TRBV6-3 with TRBJ2-6; D may be TRBD1 (5 bases). The germline V gene encodes CDR1 MNHEY and CDR2 SVGEGT. Trimming left V 5 bases short and J 0 bases short, with 11 bases between. The CDR3 runs 16 residues. The CDR3 loop reads CASSLRVLSGANVLTF. CDR3 bases: TGTGCCAGCAGTCTCAGGGTCCTCTCTGGGGCCAACGTCCTGACTTTC.

This clonotype was observed a few times. The chain employs TRBV30 and TRBJ2-2; the match to TRBD2 covers 7 bases. There are 13 residues in the CDR3. Germline CDR1 reads GTSNPN; CDR2 reads SVGIG (reference sequence). V lost 1 base and J lost 4; bases outside the gene matches: 0. CDR3 in amino acids: CAWSGGGTGELFF. The CDR3 DNA is TGTGCCTGGAGTGGGGGGGGCACCGGGGAGCTGTTTTTT.

For this clonotype: At one end the junction does not follow the germline gene, possibly because of a read error. The genes are TRBV20-1 and TRBJ2-3, with 10 bases fitting TRBD2. The CDR3 runs to 14 residues. Germline V CDR1 and CDR2: DFQATT, SNEGSKA (reference sequence). CDR3: CSTRALAGPDTQYF. In DNA, the CDR3 is TGCAGTACTAGGGCACTAGCGGGACCAGATACGCAGTATTTT.

This clonotype was detected a few times. This chain connects TRBV6-5 to TRBJ2-3; 8 positions match TRBD2. The germline V gene encodes CDR1 MNHEY and CDR2 SVGAGI. The CDR3 runs to 16 residues. With V trimmed by 5 bases and J by 3 bases, 10 bases remained unmatched. This CDR3 is CASSNQAGVSTDTQYF. In nucleotides, the CDR3 is TGTGCCAGCAGTAATCAAGCGGGAGTCAGTACAGATACGCAGTATTTT.

This clonotype was seen a handful of times. J is TRBJ2-3 and V is TRBV5-1, with 10 nucleotides matching TRBD2. The CDR3 spans 17 residues. Germline assignment: CDR1 SGHRS and CDR2 YFSETQ. V lost 0 bases and J lost 5; bases outside the gene matches: 9. Written as DNA, the CDR3 is TGCGCCAGCAGCTTGGCGGCTAGCGGGGGCCGGGGAGATACGCAGTATTTT. Protein sequence: CASSLAASGGRGDTQYF.

This clonotype came up a few times. As DNA, the CDR3 is TGTGCCAGCAGTGAATCCCCAGGATACGAGCAGTACTTC. Translating gives CASSESPGYEQYF. The chain combines TRBV6-1 with TRBJ2-7; no clear D gene. V was pared by 2 bases and J by 4 bases, with 9 bases between. The CDR3 consists of 13 residues. Per the germline V gene, CDR1 is MNHNS and CDR2 is SASEGT.

Regarding this clonotype: A read error may account for a junction end that differs from germline. The J gene is TRBJ2-7, the V gene TRBV28; D may be TRBD2 (7 bases). CDR3 length equals 14 residues. Germline V gene data show CDR1 as MDHEN and CDR2 as SYDVKM. The CDR3 sequence is CVSSLGGGTYEQYF. The CDR3 nucleotides are TGTGTCAGCAGTCTTGGCGGGGGCACCTACGAGCAGTACTTC.

The J gene is TRBJ2-7, the V gene TRBV29-1, with D perhaps matching TRBD2 (6 bases). CDR3 length: 15 residues. Germline V lookup: CDR1 SQVTM, CDR2 ANQGSEA. Trimming pared 0 bases from V and 7 bases from J, leaving 19 bases between. The CDR3 reads CSVEDLGGSGNEQYF. In nucleotides, the CDR3 is TGCAGCGTTGAAGATCTTGGGGGGAGCGGCAATGAGCAGTACTTC.

This chain uses TRBV12-3 or TRBV12-4 with TRBJ1-4; no clear D gene. This CDR3 has 13 residues. The V end lost 5 bases, the J end lost 7 bases, and 11 bases lay between the germline ends. Here the CDR3 DNA reads TGTGCCAGCAGTACCTGGGAGGTTGAAAAACTGTTTTTT. Encoded protein: CASSTWEVEKLFF.

This chain links TRBV29-1 with TRBJ2-7; D perhaps matches TRBD2 (5 bases). Looked up from germline, CDR1 is SQVTM and CDR2 is ANQGSEA. There are 14 residues in the CDR3. Trimming removed 4 bases at V and 1 base at J, with 14 bases between. CDR3 amino acids: CSVAEGWSSYEQYF. CDR3 bases: TGCAGCGTTGCTGAGGGCTGGTCTTCCTACGAGCAGTACTTC.

The rearrangement uses TRBV14 and TRBJ1-2, with D unresolved. The CDR3 sequence is 14 residues long. Trimming took off 4 bases at V and 4 bases at J, with 13 bases between the two ends. The V gene's germline CDR1 is SGHDN and CDR2 FVKESK. CDR3 loop: CASSLFDNSYGYTF. CDR3 sequence (DNA): TGTGCCAGCAGCCTCTTTGACAATTCCTATGGCTACACCTTC.

The V gene is TRBV27, the J gene TRBJ1-6; unclear D gene. The CDR3 is 15 residues long. Trimming removed 4 bases at V and 13 bases at J, with 20 bases between. Germline CDR1 MNHEY, CDR2 SMNVEV (reference sequence). The CDR3 coding sequence is TGTGCCAGCAGTTCATTGGGCGGAAGCCGGCATCCCCTCCACTTT. This sequence encodes CASSSLGGSRHPLHF.

CDR3 sequence (DNA): TGCAGTGCTAGTAATCCTAGCAATCAGCCCCAGCATTTT. The encoded protein is CSASNPSNQPQHF. The chain links TRBV20-1 to TRBJ1-5; no firm D call. This CDR3 spans 13 amino acids. Between the trimmed V and J ends, which lost 3 bases and 0 bases, there was a span of 6 bases. Germline loops: CDR1 DFQATT, CDR2 SNEGSKA (reference sequence).

This clonotype was counted between two and nine times. The genes are TRBV20-1 and TRBJ2-7; 8 bases fit TRBD1. The CDR3 extends over 12 amino acids. With V trimmed by 6 bases and J by 7 bases, 8 bases remained unmatched. Per germline, CDR1 DFQATT and CDR2 SNEGSKA (reference sequence). The CDR3 is CSARDRPSEQYF. DNA of the CDR3: TGCAGTGCCAGGGACAGGCCGTCAGAGCAGTACTTC.

Of note for this clonotype: The junction departs from the called germline gene at one end, perhaps through a read error. This chain connects TRBV3-1 to TRBJ2-7; the D is unclear. Germline CDR1 LGHDT, CDR2 YNNKEL (reference sequence). The CDR3 is made up of 14 amino acids. The CDR3 nucleotides read TGTGCCAGCAGCCAAGATCGGATCTCCTACGAGCGGTACTTC. It translates to CASSQDRISYERYF.

In its sample, this clonotype was seen many times. The J gene is TRBJ2-7, the V gene TRBV12-3 or TRBV12-4; no definite D call. Deletions cut 6 bases from V and 5 bases from J, with 8 bases between. CDR3 length equals 11 residues. The CDR3 reads CASRGGNEQYF. The CDR3 DNA reads TGTGCCAGCAGGGGTGGAAACGAGCAGTACTTC.

The count of this clonotype is one. The chain recombines TRBV20-1 with TRBJ2-5; 13 bases line up with TRBD2. The J call may be faulty, since TRBJ2-1 better matches the DNA end. Germline V gene sequence: CDR1 DFQATT, CDR2 SNEGSKA (reference sequence). The CDR3 has 16 residues. DNA of the CDR3: TGCAGTGCTAGAGGGAGGACTAGCGGGGGACAAGAGACCCAGTTCTTC. Translation: CSARGRTSGGQETQFF.

This clonotype was seen a handful of times. This rearrangement joins TRBV6-5 to TRBJ2-5, with TRBD2 identical over 8 bases. CDR1 MNHEY and CDR2 SVGAGI come from the germline V gene. Unmatched junction bases numbered 10, after V lost 6 bases and J lost 4 bases. This CDR3 has 15 amino acids. CDR3 nucleotides: TGTGCCAGCAGCTACAACGGGGGGGTCGGAGAGACCCAGTACTTC. This encodes CASSYNGGVGETQYF.

There are a few counts of this clonotype. The chain combines TRBV5-1 with TRBJ2-1; 7 positions agree with TRBD2. The CDR3 runs to 15 residues. The germline CDR1 and CDR2 sequences are SGHRS and YFSETQ. V trimming: 4 bases; J trimming: 4 bases; junction bases outside the gene matches: 8. This CDR3 is CASSGGVAEYNEQFF. The CDR3 nucleotides are TGCGCCAGCAGCGGGGGGGTAGCGGAGTACAATGAGCAGTTCTTC. The variable domain in full, with the rest retrieved from reference TRBV5-1 and TRBJ2-1, is KAGVTQTPRYLIKTRGQQVTLSCSPISGHRSVSWYQQTPGQGLQFLFEYFSETQRNKGNFPGRFSGRQFSNSRSEMNVSTLELGDSALYLCASSGGVAEYNEQFFGPGTRLTVL.

The genes are TRBV7-3 and TRBJ2-1; 9 positions match TRBD2. Trimming took 1 base from V and 7 from J; bases not matched to a gene: 5. CDR1 and CDR2 (germline): SGHTA, FQGTGA. This CDR3 has 15 amino acids. CDR3 in amino acids: CASSLMASGVNEQFF. CDR3 bases: TGTGCCAGCAGCTTAATGGCTAGCGGGGTTAATGAGCAGTTCTTC.

V and J are TRBV7-2 and TRBJ1-3, with no clear D. The CDR3 has 15 amino acids. Between the trimmed V and J ends, which lost 5 bases and 0 bases, there was a span of 11 bases. Germline CDR1 and CDR2: SGHTA and FQGNSA. CDR3 DNA sequence: TGTGCCAGCAGCCCCCTCCAAATCTCTGGAAACACCATATATTTT. This codes for CASSPLQISGNTIYF. Supplemented by reference TRBV7-2 and TRBJ1-3, the full variable domain reads GAGVSQSPSNKVTEKGKDVELRCDPISGHTALYWYRQSLGQGLEFLIYFQGNSAPDKSGLPSDRFSAERTGGSVSTLTIQRTQQEDSAVYLCASSPLQISGNTIYFGEGSWLTVV.

Note on this clonotype: A much more abundant neighbour one base away suggests this may be a read error. This chain uses TRBV20-1 with TRBJ2-3, with TRBD2 identical over 10 bases. The CDR3 runs to 16 residues. Germline-derived CDR1 and CDR2 are DFQATT and SNEGSKA (reference sequence). The CDR3 region is CSARDWTSGYTDAQYF. CDR3 nucleotide sequence: TGCAGTGCTAGAGATTGGACTAGCGGATACACAGATGCGCAGTATTTT.